Listed below are T cell receptor beta chains from one sample, sequenced in a study of cytomegalovirus exposure and HLA in healthy donors. The repertoire was sequenced with immunoSEQ multiplex PCR; TCRdb's copy has only in-frame clones and lacks some. This sample has 150,000 or so clones, with 86% found just once. Sample: PBMCs. The receptors were gathered from a man younger than 35 in good health and CMV-seropositive. The CDR3 runs from the conserved cysteine through the conserved F or W. Fields, in order: clone size, D gene, V gene, J gene, CDR3 DNA, CDR3 protein. A D gene is named only where the DNA matches it firmly. Part of the rows lack a size; the others show once, few, many or a class for expanded clones.

>.|.|TRBV27|TRBJ1-4
TGTGCCAGCCGTCCCTCAGGGTCTAATGAAAAACTGTTTTTT
CASRPSGSNEKLFF
>.|.|TRBV2|TRBJ1-1
TGTGCCAGCACAGGGGCCACCGAAGCTTTCTTT
CASTGATEAFF
>.|.|TRBV7-3|TRBJ1-3
TGTGCCAGCAGTTCGGGATCTGGAAACACCATATATTTT
CASSSGSGNTIYF
>.|.|TRBV7-2|TRBJ1-3
TGTGCCAGCAGCACCGGACTGATCTCTGGAAACACCATATATTTT
CASSTGLISGNTIYF
>.|TRBD2|TRBV13|TRBJ2-1
TGTGCCAGCAGCCCTACTGGCGGGGGGGATGATGAGCAGTTCTTC
CASSPTGGGDDEQFF
>.|TRBD1|TRBV16|TRBJ1-5
TGTGCCAGCAGCCGTGGGACAGACTCTCAGCCCCAGCATTTT
CASSRGTDSQPQHF
>.|.|TRBV5-4|TRBJ1-2
TGTGCCAGCAGCTCCCCCCTCTCTCCCTATGGCTACACCTTC
CASSSPLSPYGYTF
>few|.|TRBV6-5|TRBJ1-2
TGTGCCAGCAGGCCCACAGGTCGGTGGGGCTACACCTTC
CASRPTGRWGYTF
>.|TRBD1|TRBV9|TRBJ1-1
TGTGCCAGCAGCCTTGGGACAGGGATTGTTGAAGCTTTCTTT
CASSLGTGIVEAFF
>.|TRBD1|TRBV7-2|TRBJ2-7
TGTGCCAGCAGCTTCCGGGACAGGATCTACGAGCAGTACTTC
CASSFRDRIYEQYF
>.|.|TRBV7-2|TRBJ2-3
TGTGCCAGCAGCTCCCAGGGTTCAGGCACAGATACGCAGTATTTT
CASSSQGSGTDTQYF
>.|.|TRBV4-1|TRBJ2-1
TGCGCCAGCAGCCAGGGAGTGACGGGAAGGAACAATGAGCAGTTCTTC
CASSQGVTGRNNEQFF
>once|.|TRBV6-5|TRBJ2-3
TGTGCCAGCACAGGTACTGGCACAGATACGCAGTATTTT
CASTGTGTDTQYF
>.|TRBD2|TRBV5-1|TRBJ2-7
TGCGCCAGCAGCCCGTCGGGACTAGCGAATCACGAGCAGTACTTC
CASSPSGLANHEQYF
>.|.|TRBV4-2|TRBJ1-3
TGTGCCAGCAGCCAAGTAACCAGATCTCCGACTTACACCATATATTTT
CASSQVTRSPTYTIYF
>.|TRBD2|TRBV2|TRBJ2-7
TGTGCCAGCAGTTCGGGACTAGCGATCAATACCGACTACGAGCAGTACTTC
CASSSGLAINTDYEQYF
>few|.|TRBV9|TRBJ1-2
TGTGCCAGCAGCGTAGACGGCTATGGCTACACCTTC
CASSVDGYGYTF
>few|TRBD1|TRBV6-1|TRBJ1-4
TGTGCCAGCACTAATCCGGGACAGGGAAATGAAAAACTGTTTTTT
CASTNPGQGNEKLFF
>.|TRBD1|TRBV5-6|TRBJ1-1
TGTGCCAGCAGCCTCGACAGGGGGCTTACGAACACTGAAGCTTTCTTT
CASSLDRGLTNTEAFF
>.|.|TRBV5-6|TRBJ1-1
TGTGCCAGCAGCTTAGGGGTTGGGATGAACACTGAAGCTTTCTTT
CASSLGVGMNTEAFF
>once|TRBD2|TRBV5-1|TRBJ2-5
TGCGCCAGCAGCTTGGCGGGAGGGTTGGAGACCCAGTACTTC
CASSLAGGLETQYF
>.|TRBD2|TRBV10-3|TRBJ2-1
TGTGCCATCAGTCTGACTAGCGGGGGATCAGATGAGCAGTTCTTC
CAISLTSGGSDEQFF
>.|.|TRBV21-1|TRBJ2-3
TGTGCCAGCGCAAGGGGACAGAGCACAGATACGCAGTATTTT
CASARGQSTDTQYF
>.|.|TRBV7-9|TRBJ1-2
TGTGCCAGCATGCAACAGGTGGTACCGACCGGCTACACCTTC
CASMQQVVPTGYTF
>few|.|TRBV6-1|TRBJ1-2
TGTGCCAGCAGTCCCCCTGGGGAGGGGGGCTATGGCTACACCTTC
CASSPPGEGGYGYTF
>few|TRBD1|TRBV2|TRBJ2-7
TGTGCCAGCAGTGAAGCTAGAACAGGGGGCCAGGACGAGCAGTACTTC
CASSEARTGGQDEQYF
>once|TRBD1|TRBV5-1|TRBJ2-3
TGCGCCAGCAGCTTGGAACGGCAGGGGGCAGATACGCAGTATTTT
CASSLERQGADTQYF
>.|TRBD2|TRBV27|TRBJ2-7
TGTGCCAGCAGTCTCACCGGGGAAGGGGATAGCGGGAAGGGTTTAGGGTACGAGCAGTACTTC
CASSLTGEGDSGKGLGYEQYF
>.|.|TRBV5-1|TRBJ2-2
TGCGCCAGCAGCTTGGGCGGACTGGAGCTGTTTTTT
CASSLGGLELFF
>once|.|TRBV21-1|TRBJ1-2
TGTGCCAGCAGCAAATTATCACCCTGCAGGGGGTGTTACACCTTC
CASSKLSPCRGCYTF
>.|.|TRBV5-6|TRBJ1-5
TGTGCCAGCAGCCAGGGGTTTAATCAGCCCCAGCATTTT
CASSQGFNQPQHF
>.|.|TRBV12-5|TRBJ1-1
TGTGCTAGTGGTTTGCAGGGTTGGAACACTGAAGCTTTCTTT
CASGLQGWNTEAFF
>.|.|TRBV7-2|TRBJ1-1
TGTGCCAGCAGCCAGAGGCAGGGATGGTACGGAACTGAAGCTTTCTTT
CASSQRQGWYGTEAFF
>few|TRBD1|TRBV30|TRBJ1-2
TGTGCCTGGAGTGTTGGGACAGGCGATGGCTACACCTTC
CAWSVGTGDGYTF
>.|TRBD1|TRBV4-3|TRBJ2-7
TGCGCCAGCAGCCAAGGAAGGACAGGGGGCTACGAGCAGTACTTC
CASSQGRTGGYEQYF
>.|.|TRBV19|TRBJ2-7
TGTGCCAGTAGTATAGTTGACGGGGGCTACGAGCAGTACTTC
CASSIVDGGYEQYF
>.|TRBD1|TRBV5-1|TRBJ1-3
TGCGCCAGCAGCCGGGACAGTTCTAAGCCCATATATTTT
CASSRDSSKPIYF
>.|.|TRBV13|TRBJ2-5
TGTGCCAGCAGCTGGGGCGCTATGCAAGAGACCCAGTACTTC
CASSWGAMQETQYF
>.|TRBD1|TRBV10-3|TRBJ1-1
TGTGCCATCAGGAGAGACAGGGAACGAGCTGAAGCTTTCTTT
CAIRRDRERAEAFF
>.|.|TRBV7-3|TRBJ2-3
TGTGCCAGCAGCTTAAGAGGGGGCGGGGAGGCGGCAGATACGCAGTATTTT
CASSLRGGGEAADTQYF
>.|.|TRBV29-1|TRBJ2-5
TGCAGCGTTGGCTCGGGGCGGGGAGAGACCCAGTACTTC
CSVGSGRGETQYF
>.|TRBD2|TRBV6-1|TRBJ2-2
TGTGCCAGCAGTGGCCTTCCTAGCGGGAGAGCCGACGGGGAGCTGTTTTTT
CASSGLPSGRADGELFF
>.|TRBD1|TRBV5-1|TRBJ2-5
TGCGCCAGCAGCTACCGGGACAGGGGAAAAGAGACCCAGTACTTC
CASSYRDRGKETQYF
>few|.|TRBV7-2|TRBJ2-7
TGTGCCAGCAGCTTCGCAGGCCGCTACGAGCAGTACTTC
CASSFAGRYEQYF
>.|.|TRBV10-3|TRBJ2-7
TGTGCCATCAGTGTAGGGGCTATCTACGAGCAGTACTTC
CAISVGAIYEQYF
>.|.|TRBV9|TRBJ1-1
TGTGCCAGCAGCGTCCAGGCTTCGAACACTGAAGCTTTCTTT
CASSVQASNTEAFF
>.|.|TRBV7-6|TRBJ2-3
TGTGCCAGCAGCACCCTGGGCACGCAGTATTTT
CASSTLGTQYF
>.|TRBD2|TRBV9|TRBJ2-3
TGTGCCAGCAGCGAGCTAGCGGGGGGGATCACAGATACGCAGTATTTT
CASSELAGGITDTQYF
>.|.|TRBV6-6|TRBJ2-4
TGTGCCAGCAGTTACTCTCGGGGGGCAGGAAACATTCAGTACTTC
CASSYSRGAGNIQYF
>once|TRBD2|TRBV9|TRBJ2-3
TGTGCCAGCAGCGTCCTAGCGGGAGGCGCAGATACGCAGTATTTT
CASSVLAGGADTQYF
>.|TRBD2|TRBV27|TRBJ2-1
TGTGCCAGCGCCACTCACCCGGGACTAGCGGGAGATGGCGAGCAGTTCTTC
CASATHPGLAGDGEQFF
>few|.|TRBV5-6|TRBJ2-7
TGTGCCAGCAGCTTGGGAAACAGGAAGTACTTC
CASSLGNRKYF
>.|.|TRBV13|TRBJ2-3
TGTGCCAGCAGCCTGACTCCGGTATCTACAGATACGCAGTATTTT
CASSLTPVSTDTQYF
>.|.|TRBV7-9|TRBJ1-5
TGTGCCAGCAGCTTAGATAGATGGGGACTCCAGCCCCAGCATTTT
CASSLDRWGLQPQHF